This TCR beta chain appears in the sequencing data of a study of breast tumors, draining lymph nodes, adjacent tissues (TCRdb year 2016). About the full investigation: Breast cancer patients provided tumor, adjacent nontumor tissue and axillary lymph nodes, and the study compared the TCR beta repertoires across these three sources. The study aimed to assess the relationships and possible T-cell exchange between tumor, surrounding tissue and draining lymph node repertoires in human breast cancer. Findings and caveats that apply to the study as a whole: The study presented the conclusion that tumor T cells originate in lymph nodes as consistent with a hypothesis, not as something directly demonstrated. The data were considered consistent with the idea that most tumor T cells come from the lymph node and then expand in tumor tissue. Tumor T-cell repertoires showed less diversity than lymph node repertoires and more diversity than nontumor tissue repertoires, and tumor T-cell repertoires showed preferential V and J gene usage. In luminal-like breast cancer, tumor and nontumor tissue repertoires resembled each other significantly more than in basal-like breast cancer.

The CDR3 contains 13 residues, cysteine and phenylalanine counted. The only DNA kept is the CDR3, 39 bases in frame from the first base. CDR1 is given as DFQATT and CDR2 as SNEGSKA, both from the germline V gene (reference sequence). As to this clonotype: Its antigen is unknown. The junction departs from the called germline gene at one end, perhaps through a read error.

TCRdb names Illumina HiSeq 2000 as the instrument used. TCR beta chain libraries were generated through multiplex PCR amplification. The amplified TCR beta chain products were analyzed by high-throughput sequencing. Using fastp at Q25 and MiXCR, TCRdb reprocessed the public reads and kept productive beta chains. Every entry covers one CDR3 protein and lists the most common genes and DNA from its rows. The sample data list 15,000 to 20,000 distinct CDR3 sequences, and 45% of these were observed just once. About an eighth of the sample comes from the top ten. Adjacent samples consisted of nontumor breast tissue surrounding the tumor.

This TCR was sampled from a female donor with breast cancer. Some clones in this sample may be carry-over from other donors' samples. Recombination connected TRBV20-1 to TRBJ2-1, with a tentative D gene TRBD1 over 6 matching bases. Input material: tumor-adjacent breast tissue. The DNA sequence is as follows: TGCAGTGCTAGGCGGCGTAGGGACAATGGGCAGTTCTTC. It is translated as CSARRRRDNGQFF.